The 21 T cell receptor beta chains in this list originate from one sample, sequenced in a study of PD-1 blockade in classical Hodgkin lymphoma. Produced via immunoSEQ multiplex PCR; TCRdb's table is partial and in-frame only. The data contain fewer than 30,000 clones, 83% of them seen just once; the ten biggest clones take up 20% to 25%. Every patient relapsed after autologous stem cell transplantation, and brentuximab vedotin exposure varied. The sequencing used peripheral blood mononuclear cells (PBMCs), collected before the second cycle of nivolumab. The source of these receptors is a human donor with classical Hodgkin lymphoma.

The chain uses TRBV5-6 and TRBJ1-2, with 7 bases aligning to TRBD1. The V and J ends lost 2 bases and 2 bases, in that order; junction bases with no gene match: 6. Germline values: CDR1 SGHDT, CDR2 YYEEEE. CDR3 length: 15 residues. CDR3 DNA sequence: TGTGCCAGCAGCTTTGGCGGAGGGGGCAACTATGGCTACACCTTC. This translates into CASSFGGGGNYGYTF.

The chain combines TRBV6-5 with TRBJ2-7; no firm D call. The CDR3 loop spans 13 amino acids. Germline CDR1 MNHEY, CDR2 SVGAGI. Trimming took 2 bases from V and 1 from J, leaving 6 bases between them. The DNA of the CDR3 is TGTGCCAGCAGTTACGCTGCGTCCTACGAGCAGTACTTC. It encodes CASSYAASYEQYF.

This chain connects TRBV19 to TRBJ1-1; D unclear. Per the germline V gene, CDR1 is LNHDA and CDR2 is SQIVND (reference sequence). The CDR3 is 14 amino acids. Trimming removed 5 bases from V and 2 bases from J, with 12 bases in between. The CDR3 region has the DNA TGTGCCAGTAGTGTCCGGGAAAGTAACACTGAAGCTTTCTTT. Protein product: CASSVRESNTEAFF. The full variable domain, its missing parts supplied by reference TRBV19 and TRBJ1-1, is DGGITQSPKYLFRKEGQNVTLSCEQNLNHDAMYWYRQDPGQGLRLIYYSQIVNDFQKGDIAEGYSVSREKKESFPLTVTSAQKNPTAFYLCASSVRESNTEAFFGQGTRLTVV.

The DNA for the CDR3 is TGCGCCAGCAGCCAAGATGACAGGGGAGAAGAGACCCAGTACTTC. It is translated as CASSQDDRGEETQYF. The chain employs TRBV4-1 and TRBJ2-5; 8 bases map to TRBD1. The germline gives CDR1 MGHRA, CDR2 YSYEKL. This CDR3 contains 15 residues. Losses at the gene ends were 0 bases for V and 3 bases for J; bases not matched to a gene: 3.

This chain joins TRBV28 and TRBJ1-2; D may be TRBD1 (5 bases). CDR3 size: 13 residues. CDR1 is MDHEN and CDR2 is SYDVKM in the germline V gene. V was clipped by 3 bases and J by 7 bases, with 12 bases between them. The CDR3 sequence: CASSLSGSGGYTF. The CDR3 region has the DNA TGTGCCAGCAGTTTGTCAGGGAGCGGTGGCTACACCTTC.

This clone turned up a few times. The genes are TRBV19 and TRBJ1-2, with TRBD1 matching over 7 bases. From germline, CDR1 is LNHDA and CDR2 SQIVND (reference sequence). After removal of 4 bases from V and 4 bases from J, the junction contained 9 bases not matched to a gene. The CDR3 is made up of 15 amino acids. CDR3 protein: CASSTRDRQLYGYTF. The CDR3 DNA sequence: TGTGCCAGTAGTACCCGGGACAGACAACTCTATGGCTACACCTTC. The full variable domain, in which reference TRBV19 and TRBJ1-2 provide the parts outside the CDR3, is DGGITQSPKYLFRKEGQNVTLSCEQNLNHDAMYWYRQDPGQGLRLIYYSQIVNDFQKGDIAEGYSVSREKKESFPLTVTSAQKNPTAFYLCASSTRDRQLYGYTFGSGTRLTVV.

The rearrangement links TRBV9 to TRBJ2-3; tentative D call: TRBD1 (6 bases). This CDR3 spans 15 amino acids. V shed 4 bases and J shed 0 bases, with 12 bases lying between them. Germline loops: CDR1 SGDLS, CDR2 YYNGEE. The DNA for the CDR3 is TGTGCCAGCAGCCGCATGGGGGCTAGCACAGATACGCAGTATTTT. Translation gives CASSRMGASTDTQYF.

In its sample, this clone was seen a few times. The CDR3: CASSQDSNEQFF. CDR3 bases: TGCGCCAGCAGCCAAGATAGTAATGAGCAGTTCTTC. The rearrangement joins TRBV4-1 to TRBJ2-1; D is uncertain. V dropped 0 bases and J dropped 7 bases, with 4 bases sitting between them. The CDR3 covers 12 residues. CDR1 MGHRA and CDR2 YSYEKL come from the germline V gene.

The V gene is TRBV5-6, the J gene TRBJ2-2; possible D gene TRBD2, 5 bases. This CDR3 has 14 amino acids. The V gene lost 0 bases and the J gene lost 8 bases, with 11 bases spanning the gap. The germline gives CDR1 SGHDT, CDR2 YYEEEE. The CDR3: CASSLGPRGGELFF. The DNA for the CDR3 is TGTGCCAGCAGCTTGGGGCCTCGGGGAGGGGAGCTGTTTTTT.

The chain links TRBV4-3 to TRBJ1-1; D gene ambiguous. V dropped 1 base and J dropped 4 bases, with 13 bases sitting between them. Germline CDR1 and CDR2: LGHNA and YSLEER. CDR3 size: 15 residues. The CDR3 nucleotides read TGCGCCAGCAGCCAAGGATGGAACCGCGGCACTGAAGCTTTCTTT. Protein product: CASSQGWNRGTEAFF.

This clone was observed a few times. This CDR3 reads CASEARGGTEAFF. The CDR3 region has the DNA TGTGCCAGCGAGGCCCGGGGGGGGACTGAAGCTTTCTTT. This chain uses TRBV7-2 with TRBJ1-1; D possibly corresponds to TRBD1 (5 bases). CDR3 size: 13 residues. Germline V lookup: CDR1 SGHTA, CDR2 FQGNSA. The V gene lost 8 bases and the J gene lost 5 bases, with 15 bases spanning the gap.

V and J are TRBV7-2 and TRBJ1-2; 10 bases align to TRBD1. Germline V lookup: CDR1 SGHTA, CDR2 FQGNSA. This CDR3 is 16 amino acids long. After removal of 2 bases from V and 4 bases from J, the junction contained 7 bases not matched to a gene. CDR3 coding DNA: TGTGCCAGCAGCTTAACCGGGACAGGGGCCTTCTATGGCTACACCTTC. It specifies CASSLTGTGAFYGYTF.

V and J are TRBV7-4 and TRBJ2-7; D ambiguous. The CDR3 is 15 amino acids. Trimming took off 4 bases at V and 6 bases at J, with 19 bases between the two ends. CDR1 SGHVT and CDR2 SQSDAQ come from the germline V gene. For the CDR3, the DNA is TGTGCCAGCAGCTACACGGCGCAGGTACCCTCCGAGCAGTACGTC. It is translated as CASSYTAQVPSEQYV.

This clone was counted a few times. The chain employs TRBV15 and TRBJ2-5; D might be TRBD1 or TRBD2, each matching 5 bases. The V gene's germline CDR1 is LNHNV and CDR2 YYDKDF (reference sequence). CDR3 size: 15 residues. V was trimmed by 1 base and J by 4 bases, leaving 13 bases between them. This CDR3 is CATSRAAGSGETQYF. The CDR3 DNA reads as TGTGCCACCAGCAGAGCGGCAGGGAGCGGAGAGACCCAGTACTTC.

The gene calls are TRBV19 and TRBJ2-2, with TRBD1 identical over 8 bases. This CDR3 spans 15 amino acids. Germline loops: CDR1 LNHDA, CDR2 SQIVND (reference sequence). V lost 3 bases to trimming and J lost 5 bases; unmatched junction nucleotides: 5. The CDR3 reads CASSINTGGTGELFF. The CDR3 coding sequence is TGTGCCAGTAGTATTAACACAGGGGGTACCGGGGAGCTGTTTTTT.

CDR3 amino acids: CASSTGGALQPQHF. In DNA, the CDR3 is TGTGCCAGCAGCACCGGGGGGGCTCTTCAGCCCCAGCATTTT. The chain has TRBV7-9 and TRBJ1-5; weak D call: TRBD1 (6 bases). Germline-derived CDR1 and CDR2 are SEHNR and FQNEAQ (reference sequence). The CDR3 is 14 amino acids. V lost 5 bases, J lost 6 bases, and 14 bases lay in between.

The rearrangement links TRBV6-6 to TRBJ2-7; TRBD1 aligns across 8 bases. CDR1 and CDR2 from the germline V gene are MNHNY and SVGAGI (reference sequence). The CDR3 totals 15 residues. V was pared by 7 bases and J by 3 bases, with 11 bases of the junction left unmatched. The CDR3 loop reads CASNIGQGTFYEQYV. As DNA, the CDR3 is TGTGCCAGCAACATAGGACAGGGTACATTCTACGAGCAGTACGTC.

The rearrangement links TRBV6-5 to TRBJ1-4; D remains ambiguous. Trimming removed 4 bases at V and 5 bases at J, with 14 bases between. Germline values: CDR1 MNHEY, CDR2 SVGAGI. The CDR3 loop spans 15 amino acids. CDR3 sequence reads: CASSSQGGRNEKLFF. CDR3 nucleotide sequence: TGTGCCAGCAGTTCCCAAGGAGGGCGCAATGAAAAACTGTTTTTT.

This CDR3 is CASSADSWGEQYF. CDR3 nucleotides: TGTGCCAGCAGCGCAGACTCCTGGGGCGAGCAGTACTTC. The V call is TRBV9, the J call TRBJ2-7; the D is unclear. The CDR3 runs 13 residues. Germline loops: CDR1 SGDLS, CDR2 YYNGEE. Trimming took 3 bases from V and 6 from J, leaving 13 bases between them. The full variable domain, completed using reference TRBV9 and TRBJ2-7, is DSGVTQTPKHLITATGQRVTLRCSPRSGDLSVYWYQQSLDQGLQFLIQYYNGEERAKGNILERFSAQQFPDLHSELNLSSLELGDSALYFCASSADSWGEQYFGPGTRLTVT.

V and J are TRBV7-2 and TRBJ1-2; D remains ambiguous. Trimming took off 1 base at V and 5 bases at J, with 8 bases between the two ends. Germline V gene lookup returns CDR1 SGHTA and CDR2 FQGNSA. The CDR3 is 13 residues long. CDR3 sequence reads: CASSLVGLYGYTF. The CDR3 DNA reads as TGTGCCAGCAGCTTAGTCGGGTTGTATGGCTACACCTTC.

CDR3 bases: TGTGCCAGCAGCTTGGGGGGACAGGGGGAAGACGAGCAGTACTTC. Protein product: CASSLGGQGEDEQYF. This chain joins TRBV5-4 and TRBJ2-7; 11 bases fit TRBD1. The CDR3 has 15 amino acids. Trimming cost V 0 bases and J 5 bases; bases outside gene matches: 4. Germline CDR1 reads SGHNT; CDR2 reads YYREEE (reference sequence).